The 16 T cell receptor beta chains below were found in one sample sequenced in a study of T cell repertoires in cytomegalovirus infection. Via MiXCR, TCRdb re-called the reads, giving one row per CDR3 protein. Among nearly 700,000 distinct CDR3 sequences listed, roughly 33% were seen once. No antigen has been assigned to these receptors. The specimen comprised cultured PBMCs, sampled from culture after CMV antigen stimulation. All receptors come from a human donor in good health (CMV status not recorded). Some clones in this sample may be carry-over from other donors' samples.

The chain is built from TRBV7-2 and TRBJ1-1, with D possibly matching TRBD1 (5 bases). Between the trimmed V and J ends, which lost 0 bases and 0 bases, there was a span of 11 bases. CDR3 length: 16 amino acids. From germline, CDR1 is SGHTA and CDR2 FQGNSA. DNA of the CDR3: TGTGCCAGCAGCTTAGCCAGACAGATGCTGAACACTGAAGCTTTCTTT. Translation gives CASSLARQMLNTEAFF.

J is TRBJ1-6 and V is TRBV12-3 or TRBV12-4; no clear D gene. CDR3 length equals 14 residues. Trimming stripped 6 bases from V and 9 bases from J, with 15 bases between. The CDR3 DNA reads TGTGCCAGCAGCAGTGCAGGAGGGAGTTCACCCCTCCACTTT. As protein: CASSSAGGSSPLHF.

Here the CDR3 reads CASSHRPWRGPNNEQFF. The CDR3 DNA reads as TGCGCCAGCAGCCACCGACCGTGGCGGGGGCCCAACAATGAGCAGTTCTTC. The genes are TRBV4-1 and TRBJ2-1, with D possibly being TRBD2 (7 bases). This CDR3 has 17 residues. Germline assignment: CDR1 MGHRA and CDR2 YSYEKL. The ends were cut back, 3 bases at V and 5 bases at J, with 20 bases in the middle.

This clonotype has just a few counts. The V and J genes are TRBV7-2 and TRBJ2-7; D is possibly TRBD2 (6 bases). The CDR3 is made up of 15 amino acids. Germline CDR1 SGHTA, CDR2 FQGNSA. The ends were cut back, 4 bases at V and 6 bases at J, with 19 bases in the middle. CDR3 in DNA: TGTGCCAGCAGCTCCGGAGGGTTTTCTAGGCGCGAGCAGTACTTC. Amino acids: CASSSGGFSRREQYF.

The CDR3 sequence: CASSTRQTFSGNTIYF. The DNA of the CDR3 is TGTGCCAGCAGCACGAGACAAACCTTCTCTGGAAACACCATATATTTT. The chain joins TRBV11-2 to TRBJ1-3; D remains ambiguous. Germline-derived CDR1 and CDR2 are SGHAT and FQNNGV. Trimming removed 5 bases at V and 0 bases at J, with 14 bases between. The CDR3 length is 16 residues.

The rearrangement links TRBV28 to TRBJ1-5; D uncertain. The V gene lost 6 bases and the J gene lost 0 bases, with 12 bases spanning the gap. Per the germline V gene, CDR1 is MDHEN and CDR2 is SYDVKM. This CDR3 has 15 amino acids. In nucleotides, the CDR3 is TGTGCCAGCAGGGGGATACAGAGTAGCAATCAGCCCCAGCATTTT. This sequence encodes CASRGIQSSNQPQHF.

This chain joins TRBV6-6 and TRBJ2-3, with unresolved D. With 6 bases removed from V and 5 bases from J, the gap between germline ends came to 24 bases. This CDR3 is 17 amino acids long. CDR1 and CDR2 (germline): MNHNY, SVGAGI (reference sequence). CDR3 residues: CASSLLRWLDEGDTQYF. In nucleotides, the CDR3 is TGTGCCAGCAGCCTCCTAAGGTGGCTCGATGAAGGAGATACGCAGTATTTT.

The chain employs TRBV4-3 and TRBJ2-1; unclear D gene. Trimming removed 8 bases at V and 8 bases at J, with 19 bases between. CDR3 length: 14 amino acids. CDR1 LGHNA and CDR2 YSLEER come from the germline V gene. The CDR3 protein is CASARFDRSDEQFF. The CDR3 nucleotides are TGCGCCAGCGCCCGGTTCGATCGGTCCGATGAGCAGTTCTTC.

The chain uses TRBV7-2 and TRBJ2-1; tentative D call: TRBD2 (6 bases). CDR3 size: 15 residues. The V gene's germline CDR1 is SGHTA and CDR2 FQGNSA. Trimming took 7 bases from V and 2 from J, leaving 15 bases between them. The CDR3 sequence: CASMRVGGPYNEQFF. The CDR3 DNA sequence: TGTGCCAGCATGCGAGTGGGAGGACCCTACAATGAGCAGTTCTTC.

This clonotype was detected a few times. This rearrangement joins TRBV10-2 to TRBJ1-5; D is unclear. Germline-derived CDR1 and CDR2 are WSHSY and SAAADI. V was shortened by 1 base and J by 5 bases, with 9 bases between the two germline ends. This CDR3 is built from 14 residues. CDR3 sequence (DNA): TGCGCCAGCAGTGAGTTCGGGGTTTATCAGCCCCAGCATTTT. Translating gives CASSEFGVYQPQHF.

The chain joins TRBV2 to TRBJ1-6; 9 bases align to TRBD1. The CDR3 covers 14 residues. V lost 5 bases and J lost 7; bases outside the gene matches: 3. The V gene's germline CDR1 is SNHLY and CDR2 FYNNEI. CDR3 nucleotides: TGTGCCAGCAGTCGGGACAGGGAAAATTCACCCCTCCACTTT. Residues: CASSRDRENSPLHF.

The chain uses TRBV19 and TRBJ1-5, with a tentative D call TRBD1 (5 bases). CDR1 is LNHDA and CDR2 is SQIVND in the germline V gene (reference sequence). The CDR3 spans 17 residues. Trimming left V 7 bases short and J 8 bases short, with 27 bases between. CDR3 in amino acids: CASTLEAGDPGAKPQHF. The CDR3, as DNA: TGTGCCAGTACCCTTGAGGCGGGGGACCCAGGTGCCAAGCCCCAGCATTTT.

CDR3: CASSFERIGTGRNEKLFF. CDR3 coding DNA: TGTGCCAGCAGCTTTGAGAGGATCGGGACAGGGAGAAATGAAAAACTGTTTTTT. The V and J genes are TRBV7-4 and TRBJ1-4, with TRBD1 identical over 9 bases. V lost 3 bases and J lost 5; bases outside the gene matches: 13. The CDR3 consists of 18 residues. Germline CDR1 is SGHVT and CDR2 is SQSDAQ.

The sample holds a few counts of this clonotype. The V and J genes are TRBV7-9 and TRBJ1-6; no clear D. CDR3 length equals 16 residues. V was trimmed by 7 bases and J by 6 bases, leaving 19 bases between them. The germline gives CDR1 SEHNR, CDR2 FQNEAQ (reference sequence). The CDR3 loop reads CASTPVGVYPNSPLHF. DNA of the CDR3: TGTGCCAGCACCCCAGTTGGGGTTTACCCTAATTCACCCCTCCACTTT.

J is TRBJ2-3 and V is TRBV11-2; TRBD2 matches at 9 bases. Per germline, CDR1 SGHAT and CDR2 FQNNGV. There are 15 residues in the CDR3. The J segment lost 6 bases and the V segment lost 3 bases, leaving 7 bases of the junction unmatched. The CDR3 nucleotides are TGTGCCAGCAGCTTTGGGCGGGGGGGGGTGGATACGCAGTATTTT. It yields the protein CASSFGRGGVDTQYF.

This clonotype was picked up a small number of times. The CDR3 DNA reads TGTGCCGGGGGGTCCAAAAACATTCAGTACTTC. It encodes CAGGSKNIQYF. The J gene is TRBJ2-4, the V gene TRBV6-2 or TRBV6-3; D might be TRBD2 (6 bases). CDR1 is MNHEY, CDR2 SVGEGT, per germline. V gave up 11 bases and J gave up 2 bases, with 7 bases separating them. The CDR3 totals 11 residues.